Presented here are 7 T cell receptor beta chains from one specimen sequenced in a study of Tregs in tolerant kidney transplant recipients. Clones were sequenced by immunoSEQ multiplex PCR, and TCRdb holds only the in-frame ones, with some missing. The repertoire holds 120,000 or so clones, with 85% to 95% as singletons. Sequenced material: CD4+ T cells from blood. These receptor sequences come from a human donor in good health.

The chain recombines TRBV2 with TRBJ1-5; D is perhaps TRBD1 (6 bases). The CDR3 spans 15 residues. Trimming removed 4 bases at V and 3 bases at J, with 13 bases between. Germline loops: CDR1 SNHLY, CDR2 FYNNEI. The CDR3 is CASSAGGGDNQPQHF. The DNA of the CDR3 is TGTGCCAGCAGTGCTGGCGGGGGCGACAATCAGCCCCAGCATTTT.

The chain joins TRBV29-1 to TRBJ1-3; the D gene is possibly TRBD1 (5 bases). Trimming removed 4 bases at V and 2 bases at J, with 9 bases between. This CDR3 has 13 amino acids. Germline CDR1 reads SQVTM; CDR2 reads ANQGSEA. The CDR3 region is CSVARGTGNTIYF. CDR3 in DNA: TGCAGCGTTGCTAGGGGTACTGGAAACACCATATATTTT.

The chain combines TRBV15 with TRBJ1-3; D is undetermined. The CDR3 is 13 amino acids. The V gene's germline CDR1 is LNHNV and CDR2 YYDKDF (reference sequence). Trimming removed 3 bases from V and 4 bases from J, with 7 bases in between. For the CDR3, the DNA is TGTGCCACCAGCAGTGTACAGGGAAACACCATATATTTT. Translating it yields CATSSVQGNTIYF. Using reference TRBV15 and TRBJ1-3 for the parts outside the CDR3, the full variable domain is DAMVIQNPRYQVTQFGKPVTLSCSQTLNHNVMYWYQQKSSQAPKLLFHYYDKDFNNEADTPDNFQSRRPNTSFCFLDIRSPGLGDTAMYLCATSSVQGNTIYFGEGSWLTVV.

This chain connects TRBV18 to TRBJ1-3; 7 bases align to TRBD1. Germline V gene data show CDR1 as KGHSH and CDR2 as LQKENI. This CDR3 region has 16 residues. With V trimmed by 3 bases and J by 2 bases, 7 bases remained unmatched. The CDR3 here is CASSPGQSGAGNTIYF. CDR3 bases: TGTGCCAGCTCACCGGGACAGTCTGGGGCTGGAAACACCATATATTTT.

The chain combines TRBV4-1 with TRBJ2-3; perhaps TRBD2 as D (6 bases). Germline V gene lookup returns CDR1 MGHRA and CDR2 YSYEKL. V shed 1 base and J shed 1 base, with 6 bases lying between them. The CDR3 consists of 14 residues. As DNA, the CDR3 is TGCGCCAGCAGCCAAGGGGGGGGCACAGATACGCAGTATTTT. It encodes CASSQGGGTDTQYF.

The chain employs TRBV5-1 and TRBJ1-1; tentative D call: TRBD1 (6 bases). Trimming cost V 0 bases and J 6 bases, with 12 bases left between them. The CDR3 consists of 14 residues. Per the germline V gene, CDR1 is SGHRS and CDR2 is YFSETQ. The CDR3 loop reads CASSLDRGLPEAFF. For the CDR3, the DNA is TGCGCCAGCAGCTTGGATCGGGGGCTGCCTGAAGCTTTCTTT.

The chain couples TRBV19 to TRBJ1-2, with 7 bases fitting TRBD1. V lost 9 bases, J lost 2 bases, and 6 bases stayed unmatched. The CDR3 is 13 amino acids. Germline CDR1 and CDR2: LNHDA and SQIVND (reference sequence). The CDR3 DNA sequence: TGTGCCAGCGTGCCGGGACAGAACTATGGCTACACCTTC. Its translation is CASVPGQNYGYTF.